This T cell receptor beta chain comes out of a study of CD8+ T cells in alopecia areata. Study in general: Tofacitinib administration to treated patients was oral, at 5 to 10 mg twice daily. Study-level results: Normal-skin resident alphabeta T cells also appear among scalp sample sequences.

cDNA prepared by RNA extraction and subsequent reverse transcription served as the template for sequencing. Data came from immunoSEQ multiplex PCR; TCRdb stores just in-frame clones and leaves some out. Of roughly 99,000 clones listed, 84% were seen once; the top ten hold around a quarter. Germline trimming cut 1 base from V and 1 base from J; bases unmatched to any gene: 0. The germline V gene encodes CDR1 SGHAT and CDR2 FQNNGV. This CDR3 contains 16 residues. About this clone: Its target is not known.

Described treatment: oral pan-JAK inhibitor, 5-10 mg twice daily. The sequences come from CD8+ T cells sorted from blood, collected at week 24, from a patient treated with tofacitinib. This sequence joins TRBV11-2 and TRBJ2-5; 13 positions agree with TRBD2. The receptor's source is a human donor with alopecia areata. The CDR3 bases are TGTGCCAGCAGCTTAGGGACTAGCGGGGGCCAAGAGACCCAGTACTTC. Translating gives CASSLGTSGGQETQYF.